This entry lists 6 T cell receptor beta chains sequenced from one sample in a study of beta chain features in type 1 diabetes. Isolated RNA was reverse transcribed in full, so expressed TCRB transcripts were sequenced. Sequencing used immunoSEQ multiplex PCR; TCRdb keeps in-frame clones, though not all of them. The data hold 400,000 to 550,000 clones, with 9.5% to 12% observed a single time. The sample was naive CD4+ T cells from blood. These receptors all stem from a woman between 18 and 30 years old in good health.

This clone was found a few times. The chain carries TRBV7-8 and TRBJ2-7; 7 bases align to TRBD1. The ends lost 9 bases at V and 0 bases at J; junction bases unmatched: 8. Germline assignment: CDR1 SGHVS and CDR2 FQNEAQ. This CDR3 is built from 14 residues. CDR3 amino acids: CASGKDRSSYEQYF. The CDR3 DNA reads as TGTGCCAGTGGGAAGGACAGGAGCTCCTACGAGCAGTACTTC.

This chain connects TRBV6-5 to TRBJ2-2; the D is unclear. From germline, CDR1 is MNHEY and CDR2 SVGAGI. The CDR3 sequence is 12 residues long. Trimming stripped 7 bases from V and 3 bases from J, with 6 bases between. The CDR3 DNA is TGTGCCAGCACCTCTGACACCGGGGAGCTGTTTTTT. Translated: CASTSDTGELFF.

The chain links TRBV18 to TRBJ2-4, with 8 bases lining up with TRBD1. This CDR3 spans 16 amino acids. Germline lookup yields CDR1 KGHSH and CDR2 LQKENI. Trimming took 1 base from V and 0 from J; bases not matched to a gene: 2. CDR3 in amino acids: CASSPLDRGAKNIQYF. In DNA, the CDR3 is TGTGCCAGCTCACCACTTGACAGGGGAGCCAAAAACATTCAGTACTTC.

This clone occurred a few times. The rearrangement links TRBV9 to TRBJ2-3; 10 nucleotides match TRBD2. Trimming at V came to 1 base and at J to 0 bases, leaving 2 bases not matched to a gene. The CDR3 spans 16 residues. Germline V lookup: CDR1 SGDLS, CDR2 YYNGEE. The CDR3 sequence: CASSVTSGTSTDTQYF. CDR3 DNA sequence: TGTGCCAGCAGCGTAACTAGCGGGACGAGCACAGATACGCAGTATTTT.

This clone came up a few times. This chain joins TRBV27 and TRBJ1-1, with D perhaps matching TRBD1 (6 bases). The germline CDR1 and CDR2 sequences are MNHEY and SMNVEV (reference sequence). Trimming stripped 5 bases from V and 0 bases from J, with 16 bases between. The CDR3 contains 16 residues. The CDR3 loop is CASSRPTGTMNTEAFF. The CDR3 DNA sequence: TGTGCCAGCAGTCGACCGACAGGAACCATGAACACTGAAGCTTTCTTT.

CDR3 in amino acids: CASSSYNSPLHF. Written as DNA, the CDR3 is TGTGCGAGCAGCTCCTATAATTCACCCCTCCACTTT. V usage is TRBV30 and J usage is TRBJ1-6; D is unresolved. The CDR3 consists of 12 residues. Germline V gene data show CDR1 as GTSNPN and CDR2 as SVGIG (reference sequence). The full variable domain, with the rest looked up from reference TRBV30 and TRBJ1-6, is SQTIHQWPATLVQPVGSPLSLECTVEGTSNPNLYWYRQAAGRGLQLLFYSVGIGQISSEVPQNLSASRPQDRQFILSSKKLLLSDSGFYLCASSSYNSPLHFGNGTRLTVT.